The 12 T cell receptor beta chains presented below share a single source sample, sequenced in a study of PD-L1 blockade in urothelial cancer (dated by TCRdb to 2016 to 2017). The method behind the library was the immunoSEQ multiplex PCR assay. TCRdb retrieved this table from immuneACCESS and kept in-frame rearrangements only. Not all clones are present; in checked studies, unresolved V genes account for under half, and no reason is known for the remainder. This sample gives about 52,000 clones in total; around 84% of them show up just once. In total, the top ten clones hold roughly 1.3% of the sample. The time point label on this specimen signifies: pretreatment peripheral blood. This material consisted of PBMCs, taken around atezolizumab (anti-PD-L1) treatment. The receptors were gathered from a man in his fifties with urothelial cancer.

The chain couples TRBV27 to TRBJ2-1; 7 bases agree with TRBD1. The CDR3 consists of 14 residues. The junction had 5 bases not matched to a gene; V was cut back by 5 bases and J by 4 bases. Germline V gene sequence: CDR1 MNHEY, CDR2 SMNVEV (reference sequence). In DNA, the CDR3 is TGTGCCAGCAGTCTCGGGACAGTATACAATGAGCAGTTCTTC. Its protein product is CASSLGTVYNEQFF.

The V gene is TRBV5-1, the J gene TRBJ1-3; 7 positions agree with TRBD1. Per germline, CDR1 SGHRS and CDR2 YFSETQ. The CDR3 sequence is 16 residues long. The J segment lost 0 bases and the V segment lost 3 bases, leaving 6 bases of the junction unmatched. The CDR3 reads CASSSSGTDSGNTIYF. The CDR3 DNA reads as TGCGCCAGCAGCTCATCCGGGACAGACTCTGGAAACACCATATATTTT.

J is TRBJ2-1 and V is TRBV7-8; 9 bases line up with TRBD2. Looked up from germline, CDR1 is SGHVS and CDR2 is FQNEAQ. This CDR3 has 15 amino acids. V lost 3 bases and J lost 4; bases outside the gene matches: 4. CDR3 amino acids: CASSFLAGKYNEQFF. The CDR3 DNA follows: TGTGCCAGCAGCTTCCTAGCGGGAAAATACAATGAGCAGTTCTTC.

V is TRBV5-5 and J is TRBJ1-1, with 11 bases identical to TRBD1. Germline CDR1 SGHKS, CDR2 YYEKEE (reference sequence). The CDR3 spans 14 residues. V was pared by 3 bases and J by 4 bases, with 2 bases of the junction left unmatched. The CDR3 DNA reads as TGTGCCAGCAGCTGGGACAGGGGGTCCACTGAAGCTTTCTTT. Residues: CASSWDRGSTEAFF.

CDR3 residues: CASSIAQQRHEQYF. Here the CDR3 DNA reads TGTGCCAGTAGTATAGCTCAACAACGCCACGAGCAGTACTTC. V usage is TRBV19 and J usage is TRBJ2-7, with no clear D. The CDR3 contains 14 residues. The germline V gene encodes CDR1 LNHDA and CDR2 SQIVND (reference sequence). With 1 base removed from V and 5 bases from J, the gap between germline ends came to 12 bases.

V and J are TRBV5-1 and TRBJ2-1; TRBD1 agrees at 7 bases. This CDR3 is built from 15 residues. Germline V CDR1 and CDR2: SGHRS, YFSETQ. Unmatched junction bases numbered 14, after V lost 4 bases and J lost 10 bases. The DNA for the CDR3 is TGCGCCAGCAGCCGGGACGGGCTCACAGGGGTAGAGCAGTTCTTC. Its translation is CASSRDGLTGVEQFF.

CDR3 sequence reads: CASSLREGAQYF. The CDR3 DNA is TGTGCCAGCAGCTTAAGAGAAGGAGCGCAGTATTTT. The rearrangement links TRBV7-9 to TRBJ2-3, with D hard to call. CDR3 size: 12 residues. V gave up 2 bases and J gave up 10 bases, with 10 bases separating them. The germline V gene has CDR1 SEHNR and CDR2 FQNEAQ (reference sequence). Based on the CDR3 plus reference TRBV7-9 and TRBJ2-3, the full variable domain is DTGVSQNPRHKITKRGQNVTFRCDPISEHNRLYWYRQTLGQGPEFLTYFQNEAQLEKSRLLSDRFSAERPKGSFSTLEIQRTEQGDSAMYLCASSLREGAQYFGPGTRLTVL.

This clone showed up just a few times. The chain has TRBV7-8 and TRBJ2-1, with D possibly being TRBD2 (6 bases). V was pared by 4 bases and J by 9 bases, with 16 bases between. This CDR3 has 14 residues. Germline lookup yields CDR1 SGHVS and CDR2 FQNEAQ. The CDR3 coding sequence is TGTGCCAGCAGCTCCCGGGTGGGGGGACTTGAGCAGTTCTTC. This gives the protein CASSSRVGGLEQFF.

The chain couples TRBV6-5 to TRBJ1-3; D gene unclear. This CDR3 region has 15 residues. The V gene's germline CDR1 is MNHEY and CDR2 SVGAGI. V was pared by 0 bases and J by 4 bases, with 10 bases between. CDR3 in amino acids: CASSYSDGSGNTIYF. The CDR3 nucleotides are TGTGCCAGCAGTTACTCGGACGGGAGCGGAAACACCATATATTTT.

V and J are TRBV7-7 and TRBJ2-3, with D maybe TRBD2 (6 bases). Between the trimmed V and J ends, which lost 0 bases and 0 bases, there was a span of 7 bases. From germline, CDR1 is SSHAT and CDR2 FNYEAQ (reference sequence). The CDR3 is 15 amino acids. The DNA for the CDR3 is TGTGCCAGCAGCTTAGCGGGGACTAGCACAGATACGCAGTATTTT. Residues: CASSLAGTSTDTQYF. Drawing the rest from reference TRBV7-7 and TRBJ2-3, the complete variable domain is GAGVSQSPRYKVTKRGQDVTLRCDPISSHATLYWYQQALGQGPEFLTYFNYEAQPDKSGLPSDRFSAERPEGSISTLTIQRTEQRDSAMYRCASSLAGTSTDTQYFGPGTRLTVL.

This clone is a singleton in its sample. The J gene is TRBJ2-2, the V gene TRBV19, with unresolved D. The CDR3 covers 12 residues. The germline V gene has CDR1 LNHDA and CDR2 SQIVND (reference sequence). Trimming removed 6 bases at V and 6 bases at J, with 8 bases between. In DNA form, the CDR3 reads TGTGCCAGTAGGGCCCGTTCCGGGGAGCTGTTTTTT. Protein: CASRARSGELFF.

The chain uses TRBV29-1 and TRBJ1-5, with 9 bases lining up with TRBD1. There are 15 residues in the CDR3. V lost 6 bases to trimming and J lost 2 bases; unmatched junction nucleotides: 8. Per the germline V gene, CDR1 is SQVTM and CDR2 is ANQGSEA. CDR3 bases: TGCAGCGTCTCAACCACAGGGGGCGGCAATCAGCCCCAGCATTTT. Translated: CSVSTTGGGNQPQHF.